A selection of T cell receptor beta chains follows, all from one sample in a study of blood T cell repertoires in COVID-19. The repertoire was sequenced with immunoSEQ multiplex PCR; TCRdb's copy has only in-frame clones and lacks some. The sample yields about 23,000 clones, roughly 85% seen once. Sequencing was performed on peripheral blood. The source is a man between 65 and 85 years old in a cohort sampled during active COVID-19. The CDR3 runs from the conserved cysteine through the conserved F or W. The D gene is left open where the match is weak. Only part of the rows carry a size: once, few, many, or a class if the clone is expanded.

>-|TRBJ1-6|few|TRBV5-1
CASSAGTKGHSPLHF
TGCGCCAGCAGCGCCGGGACAAAAGGTCACTCACCCCTCCACTTT
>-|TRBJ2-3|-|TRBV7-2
CASSLHRADTQYF
TGTGCCAGCAGCTTACACAGGGCGGATACGCAGTATTTT
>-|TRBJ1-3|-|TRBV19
CASSSPDSGNTIYF
TGTGCCAGTAGTTCGCCAGACTCTGGAAACACCATATATTTT
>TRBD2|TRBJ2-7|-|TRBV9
CASSVGTSGRSEQYF
TGTGCCAGCAGCGTGGGGACTAGCGGGAGAAGCGAGCAGTACTTC
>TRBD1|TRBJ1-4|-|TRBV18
CASRPGQDNEKLFF
TGTGCCAGCCGTCCGGGACAGGATAATGAAAAACTGTTTTTT
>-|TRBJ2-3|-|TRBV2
CASRQLSTDTQYF
TGTGCCAGTAGACAGCTTAGCACAGATACGCAGTATTTT
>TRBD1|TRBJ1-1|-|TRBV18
CASSPGQETEAFF
TGTGCCAGCTCACCGGGACAGGAAACTGAAGCTTTCTTT
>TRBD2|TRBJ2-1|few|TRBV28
CASKVPGLAGVSSYNEQFF
TGTGCCAGCAAGGTTCCGGGACTAGCGGGAGTTAGCTCCTACAATGAGCAGTTCTTC
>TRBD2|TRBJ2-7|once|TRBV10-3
CAISRPSGTYEQYF
TGTGCCATCAGTCGGCCTAGCGGAACCTACGAGCAGTACTTC
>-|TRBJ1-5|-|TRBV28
CASSKERGASQPQHF
TGTGCCAGCAGTAAGGAGCGGGGGGCGAGCCAGCCCCAGCATTTT
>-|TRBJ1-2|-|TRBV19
CASNQYPYGYTF
TGTGCCAGTAATCAGTACCCCTATGGCTACACCTTC
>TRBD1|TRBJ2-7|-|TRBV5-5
CASSGAGTASYEQYF
TGTGCCAGCAGCGGCGCCGGGACAGCTTCCTACGAGCAGTACTTC
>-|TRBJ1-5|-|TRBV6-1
CASSEMGADQPQHF
TGTGCCAGCAGTGAAATGGGGGCAGATCAGCCCCAGCATTTT
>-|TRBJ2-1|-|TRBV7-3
CASSLSRGEQFF
TGTGCCAGCAGCCTCAGTAGAGGTGAGCAGTTCTTC
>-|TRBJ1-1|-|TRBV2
CASSEHTVEDTEAFF
TGTGCCAGCAGTGAACACACCGTCGAGGACACTGAAGCTTTCTTT
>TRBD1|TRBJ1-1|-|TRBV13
CASSTRQGAGPATEAFF
TGTGCCAGCAGCACCCGACAGGGGGCCGGGCCGGCGACTGAAGCTTTCTTT
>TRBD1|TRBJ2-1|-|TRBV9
CASSRRGDRVNNEQFF
TGTGCCAGCAGCAGACGGGGGGACAGGGTCAACAATGAGCAGTTCTTC
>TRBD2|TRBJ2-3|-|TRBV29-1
CSGEGLAVGTDTQYF
TGCAGCGGGGAAGGACTAGCGGTGGGCACAGATACGCAGTATTTT
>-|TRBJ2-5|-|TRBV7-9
CASSRAGSPMETQYF
TGTGCCAGCAGCCGTGCCGGGTCCCCAATGGAGACCCAGTACTTC
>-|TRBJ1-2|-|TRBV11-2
CASSLVGGSKYYGYTF
TGTGCCAGCAGCTTAGTAGGCGGCAGTAAATATTATGGCTACACCTTC
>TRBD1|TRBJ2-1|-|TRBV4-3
CASSQGQGVGYEQFF
TGCGCCAGCAGCCAAGGACAGGGTGTAGGGTATGAGCAGTTCTTC
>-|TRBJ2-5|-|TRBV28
CASSAPPGETQYF
TGTGCCAGCAGTGCCCCTCCCGGGGAGACCCAGTACTTC
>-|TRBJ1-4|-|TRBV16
CASSQYTNNEKLFF
TGTGCCAGCAGCCAATACACAAACAATGAAAAACTGTTTTTT
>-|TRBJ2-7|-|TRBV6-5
CASTLGGSYEQYF
TGTGCCAGCACCCTGGGAGGCTCCTACGAGCAGTACTTC
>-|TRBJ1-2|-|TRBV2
CASSEWQGRSYTF
TGTGCCAGCAGTGAGTGGCAGGGTAGAAGCTACACCTTC
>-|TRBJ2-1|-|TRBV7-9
CASTLGLPGSKQFF
TGTGCCAGCACCCTAGGACTGCCGGGGTCGAAGCAGTTCTTC
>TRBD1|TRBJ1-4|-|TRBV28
CAIQQFKWRGQGREKLFF
TGTGCGATCCAGCAGTTTAAGTGGCGAGGACAGGGGCGGGAAAAACTGTTTTTT
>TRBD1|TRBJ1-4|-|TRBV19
CASSADRAEKLFF
TGTGCCAGTAGCGCTGACAGGGCCGAAAAACTGTTTTTT
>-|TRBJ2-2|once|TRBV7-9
CASSIRDFLLGELFF
TGTGCCAGCAGCATCCGGGACTTCCTCCTCGGGGAGCTGTTTTTT
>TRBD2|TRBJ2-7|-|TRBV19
CASSLLAGGSYEQYF
TGTGCCAGTAGTCTACTAGCGGGAGGCTCCTACGAGCAGTACTTC
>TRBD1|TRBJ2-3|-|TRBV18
CASSTGTGATDTQYF
TGTGCCAGCTCAACCGGGACAGGGGCCACAGATACGCAGTATTTT
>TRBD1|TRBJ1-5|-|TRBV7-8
CASSSGTGDFQPQHF
TGTGCCAGCAGCTCCGGGACAGGGGATTTTCAGCCCCAGCATTTT
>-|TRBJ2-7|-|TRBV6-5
CASSYSTGNQTEQYF
TGTGCCAGCAGTTACTCAACAGGGAATCAGACCGAGCAGTACTTC
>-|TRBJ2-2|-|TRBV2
CASNWGPNTGELFF
TGTGCCAGCAACTGGGGGCCGAACACCGGGGAGCTGTTTTTT
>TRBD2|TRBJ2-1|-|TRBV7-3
CASTRLAGGPINEQFF
TGTGCCAGCACCCGGTTAGCGGGAGGGCCCATCAATGAGCAGTTCTTC
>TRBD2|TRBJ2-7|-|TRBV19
CASSNGRAGDYEQYF
TGTGCCAGTAGTAACGGCAGGGCGGGGGACTACGAGCAGTACTTC
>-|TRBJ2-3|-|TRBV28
CASSLHSGGTDTQYF
TGTGCCAGCAGTTTGCATAGCGGCGGCACAGATACGCAGTATTTT
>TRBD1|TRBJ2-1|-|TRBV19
CASSPRDRAVLNEQFF
TGTGCCAGTAGTCCCCGGGACAGGGCTGTGTTGAATGAGCAGTTCTTC
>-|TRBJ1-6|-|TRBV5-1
CASSRNRVVNSPLHF
TGCGCCAGCAGCCGTAACAGGGTTGTAAATTCACCCCTCCACTTT
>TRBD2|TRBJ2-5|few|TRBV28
CASRVPSGPRTQYF
TGTGCCAGCAGGGTTCCTAGCGGTCCAAGGACCCAGTACTTC
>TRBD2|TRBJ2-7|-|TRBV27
CASSPRGGAGPRYEQYF
TGTGCCAGCAGTCCGCGCGGGGGAGCGGGGCCGCGCTACGAGCAGTACTTC
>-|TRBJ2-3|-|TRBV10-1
CASSETLDRTQYF
TGCGCCAGCAGTGAGACTTTAGATAGAACGCAGTATTTT
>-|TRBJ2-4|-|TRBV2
CASSERSLAKNIQYF
TGTGCCAGCAGTGAGAGAAGTCTAGCCAAAAACATTCAGTACTTC
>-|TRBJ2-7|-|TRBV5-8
CASSFLGHRAYEQYF
TGTGCCAGCAGCTTTTTGGGACACCGAGCCTACGAGCAGTACTTC
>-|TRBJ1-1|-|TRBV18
CASSPVQKNTEAFF
TGTGCCAGCTCACCAGTTCAGAAGAACACTGAAGCTTTCTTT
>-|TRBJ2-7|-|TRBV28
CASNPHGSSYEQYF
TGTGCCAGCAACCCTCACGGGAGCTCCTACGAGCAGTACTTC
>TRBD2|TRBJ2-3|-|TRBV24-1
CATSDPGLAGGGTDTQYF
TGTGCCACCAGTGATCCCGGACTAGCGGGAGGGGGCACAGATACGCAGTATTTT
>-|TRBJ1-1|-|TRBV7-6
CASSSGRTEAFF
TGTGCCAGCAGCAGCGGACGAACTGAAGCTTTCTTT
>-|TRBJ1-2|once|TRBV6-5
CASSYSRGNYGYTF
TGTGCCAGCAGTTACTCGCGGGGTAACTATGGCTACACCTTC